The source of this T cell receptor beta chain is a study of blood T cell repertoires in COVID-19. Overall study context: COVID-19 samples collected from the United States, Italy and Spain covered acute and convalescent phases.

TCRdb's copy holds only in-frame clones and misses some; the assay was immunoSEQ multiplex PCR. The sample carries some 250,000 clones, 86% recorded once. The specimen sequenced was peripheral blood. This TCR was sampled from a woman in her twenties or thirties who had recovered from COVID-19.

The CDR3 region has the DNA TGTGCCAGCAGCCCAGACGGGACATTCACTGAAGCTTTCTTT. It codes for CASSPDGTFTEAFF. The V gene is TRBV9, the J gene TRBJ1-1; tentatively, D is TRBD1 (6 bases). Deletions cut 4 bases from V and 4 bases from J, with 14 bases between. Germline V gives CDR1 SGDLS, CDR2 YYNGEE. The CDR3 sequence is 14 residues long.